The 2 T cell receptor beta chains in this list originate from one sample, sequenced in a study of human versus mouse CDR3 diversity and MHC coevolution. Data came from immunoSEQ multiplex PCR; TCRdb stores just in-frame clones and leaves some out. Counted here are around 59,000 clones, around 94% occurring once; the ten biggest clones make up approximately 17%. The sequencing input was naive CD4+ T cells from blood. Subset indicated: CD45RO-negative CD62L-positive naive CD4 T cells. Every receptor here comes from a person between 60 and 70 years old in good health.

Comment on this clone: The junction departs from germline at one end; a sequencing error may be responsible. This chain uses TRBV10-3 with TRBJ2-7; TRBD2 matches at 13 bases. Germline V lookup: CDR1 ENHRY, CDR2 SYGVKD. The length of the CDR3 is 12 residues. CDR3 amino acids: CAISGTSGSSHF. The DNA of the CDR3 is TGTGCCATCAGTGGGACTAGCGGGAGCTCACACTTC.

V is TRBV9 and J is TRBJ1-5, with D possibly being TRBD1 (5 bases). The germline CDR1 and CDR2 sequences are SGDLS and YYNGEE. V lost 0 bases to trimming and J lost 2 bases, with 9 bases between them. This CDR3 region has 15 residues. Here the CDR3 reads CASSVGGVGNQPQHF. The CDR3 DNA follows: TGTGCCAGCAGCGTAGGGGGGGTTGGCAATCAGCCCCAGCATTTT.